This TCR beta chain appears in the sequencing data of a study of blood T cells in healthy people across ages. Primed by a sample-barcoded 5' primer and a J-beta primer mix, a second PCR proceeded for 7 to 11 cycles. From the 5' RACE reads, TCRdb called clonotypes with MiXCR, one entry per CDR3 protein. The sample holds approximately 780,000 distinct CDR3 sequences, 25% to 30% seen once. PBMCs, at least 7 million per sample, were isolated. Total RNA, at least 5 micrograms per sample, came from PBMCs. The ends were cut back, 6 bases at V and 0 bases at J, with 13 bases in the middle. Germline assignment: CDR1 DFQATT and CDR2 SNEGSKA (reference sequence). CDR3 length equals 14 residues. This clonotype was recorded a few times. These data are also associated with another study on T cells of mothers and their children. That report adds: Samples were obtained from three healthy Caucasian mothers and their six children.

The sequence was obtained from a boy younger than 18 in good health. Material for sequencing was blood. The chain combines TRBV20-1 with TRBJ2-3; TRBD2 is a possible D gene (6 bases). The CDR3 sequence: CSAGPGLSTDTQYF. As DNA, the CDR3 is TGCAGTGCAGGTCCGGGACTGAGCACAGATACGCAGTATTTT.